A single sample is the source of the 6 T cell receptor beta chains below, sequenced in a study of regulatory T cells in long-lasting Graves disease. As to time point: newly diagnosed GD, antithyroid drugs for less than 3 months. PBMC RNA served as the TCR library source. Construction of TCR beta libraries relied on iRepertoire HTBI primers and on Arm-PCR targeting CDR3 regions. TCRdb re-derived calls from the multiplex PCR reads in MiXCR, one entry per CDR3 protein. Here the sample spans hundreds of thousands of distinct CDR3 sequences, 16% being singletons. These same records also appear under a second study, on T cells in Graves' hyperthyroidism and ophthalmopathy.

The sample was peripheral blood mononuclear cells (PBMCs), taken at new diagnosis, from a patient treated with antithyroid drugs. These receptors originate from a middle-aged man with Graves disease.

Comment on this clonotype: A much larger clone sits a single nucleotide away, making a read error possible. The chain has TRBV12-3 or TRBV12-4 and TRBJ2-5, with D possibly called TRBD1 or TRBD2 (5 bases each). V was shortened by 6 bases and J by 5 bases, with 10 bases between the two germline ends. This CDR3 contains 12 residues. The CDR3 DNA reads as TGTGCCAGCAGGGGGGAGCATGAGACCCAGTACTTC. This codes for CASRGEHETQYF.

The sample holds many counts of this clonotype. The V gene is TRBV3-1, the J gene TRBJ2-7, with D unclear. V lost 2 bases and J 7 bases, leaving 12 bases between the germline ends. The CDR3 length is 13 residues. Germline CDR1 reads LGHDT; CDR2 reads YNNKEL (reference sequence). The CDR3 coding sequence is TGTGCCAGCAGCCAAAATCCCCATGGGGAGCAGTACTTC. This encodes CASSQNPHGEQYF.

This clonotype was counted many times. V is TRBV20-1 and J is TRBJ1-5, with TRBD1 matching over 7 bases. Trimming at V came to 6 bases and at J to 1 base, leaving 3 bases not matched to a gene. The germline CDR1 and CDR2 sequences are DFQATT and SNEGSKA (reference sequence). This CDR3 comprises 13 residues. The CDR3 is CSALQGSNQPQHF. The CDR3 DNA reads TGCAGTGCGCTACAGGGGAGCAATCAGCCCCAGCATTTT.

This clonotype has ten or more counts. The rearrangement uses TRBV18 and TRBJ2-3, with 9 nucleotides matching TRBD2. The CDR3 runs to 19 residues. Per the germline V gene, CDR1 is KGHSH and CDR2 is LQKENI. The junction had 13 bases not matched to a gene; V was cut back by 1 base and J by 2 bases. The CDR3 region is CASSPRLAGESLNTDTQYF. The CDR3 DNA is TGTGCCAGCTCACCACGATTAGCGGGGGAGTCTTTGAACACAGATACGCAGTATTTT.

The chain links TRBV12-3 or TRBV12-4 to TRBJ1-2; 8 bases match TRBD1. CDR3 length: 14 residues. With V trimmed by 7 bases and J by 7 bases, 11 bases remained unmatched. As DNA, the CDR3 is TGTGCCAGCAAAATAAGGACAGGGTTCGGTGGCTACACCTTC. This translates into CASKIRTGFGGYTF.

This clonotype was counted at least ten times. The chain carries TRBV5-4 and TRBJ2-3; a weak D match, TRBD1 (5 bases). Germline CDR1 and CDR2: SGHNT and YYREEE (reference sequence). CDR3 length: 15 residues. V dropped 1 base and J dropped 4 bases, with 13 bases sitting between them. The CDR3, as DNA: TGTGCCAGCAGCTTGAGGGGTAGGGTTTCAGATACGCAGTATTTT. This gives the protein CASSLRGRVSDTQYF.